Listed here are 26 T cell receptor beta chains from one sample, sequenced in a study of blood T cell repertoires in COVID-19. Profiled with immunoSEQ multiplex PCR; TCRdb holds only in-frame clones, not every one. The sample holds 250,000 to 350,000 clones, about nine tenths seen once. The sequenced material came from peripheral blood. The source of these receptors is a young woman with COVID-19, enrolled during active disease.

This clone appeared once. The chain is built from TRBV6-5 and TRBJ2-7, with TRBD2 as a possible D gene (6 bases). The CDR3 length is 11 residues. Trimming took off 6 bases at V and 6 bases at J, with 9 bases between the two ends. Per the germline V gene, CDR1 is MNHEY and CDR2 is SVGAGI. CDR3 in DNA: TGTGCCAGCAGGGCGGGATTCGAGCAGTACTTC. This sequence encodes CASRAGFEQYF.

This clone was seen once. The rearrangement links TRBV5-1 to TRBJ2-3, with 7 bases fitting TRBD1. Germline V gene data show CDR1 as SGHRS and CDR2 as YFSETQ. CDR3 size: 17 residues. V lost 3 bases and J lost 4; bases outside the gene matches: 14. DNA of the CDR3: TGCGCCAGCAGCTCGGCCGCCGGGACAGCACTTGCAGATACGCAGTATTTT. Residues: CASSSAAGTALADTQYF.

The rearrangement uses TRBV30 and TRBJ1-6; D gene unclear. CDR3 length: 13 residues. Germline V gene lookup returns CDR1 GTSNPN and CDR2 SVGIG (reference sequence). Trimming cost V 3 bases and J 7 bases, with 10 bases left between them. The CDR3 reads CAWRYLANSPLHF. CDR3 bases: TGTGCCTGGAGATATTTAGCCAATTCACCCCTCCACTTT.

This rearrangement joins TRBV7-2 to TRBJ1-2, with a possible D match to TRBD1 (5 bases). The CDR3 length is 13 residues. Trimming removed 5 bases from V and 5 bases from J, with 12 bases in between. CDR1 SGHTA and CDR2 FQGNSA come from the germline V gene. Written as DNA, the CDR3 is TGTGCCAGCAGCAAACGCGGGGGGTATGGCTACACCTTC. It specifies CASSKRGGYGYTF. Full variable domain (remainder filled in from reference TRBV7-2 and TRBJ1-2): GAGVSQSPSNKVTEKGKDVELRCDPISGHTALYWYRQSLGQGLEFLIYFQGNSAPDKSGLPSDRFSAERTGGSVSTLTIQRTQQEDSAVYLCASSKRGGYGYTFGSGTRLTVV.

The chain links TRBV9 to TRBJ1-2, with TRBD1 as a possible D gene (5 bases). The CDR3 has 11 amino acids. V gave up 1 base and J gave up 11 bases, with 9 bases separating them. Per the germline V gene, CDR1 is SGDLS and CDR2 is YYNGEE. The DNA for the CDR3 is TGTGCCAGCAGCGTAAATGGGGCATACACCTTC. It yields the protein CASSVNGAYTF.

The chain links TRBV4-3 to TRBJ1-2; tentative D call: TRBD1 (5 bases). This CDR3 region has 14 residues. Germline-derived CDR1 and CDR2 are LGHNA and YSLEER. The V end lost 0 bases, the J end lost 8 bases, and 13 bases lay between the germline ends. CDR3 sequence reads: CASSQEGGDVGYTF. CDR3 nucleotides: TGCGCCAGCAGCCAAGAGGGGGGGGACGTGGGCTACACCTTC.

This chain joins TRBV27 and TRBJ1-1, with TRBD1 matching 12 bases. CDR3 length: 13 residues. The trim removed 8 bases at V and 9 bases at J, leaving 7 bases unmatched. Germline-derived CDR1 and CDR2 are MNHEY and SMNVEV (reference sequence). CDR3 loop: CASLTGTGGKAFF. CDR3 nucleotide sequence: TGTGCCAGCTTAACCGGGACAGGGGGCAAAGCTTTCTTT.

There are a few counts of this clone. The genes are TRBV3-1 (or the pseudogene TRBV3-2) and TRBJ2-1; the D gene is possibly TRBD2 (5 bases). V was pared by 7 bases and J by 3 bases, with 10 bases between. Germline values: CDR1 LGHDT, CDR2 YNNKEL (reference sequence). The CDR3 totals 13 residues. The CDR3 spells CASKGANYNEQFF. The CDR3 DNA reads as TGTGCCAGCAAGGGAGCTAACTACAATGAGCAGTTCTTC.

The rearrangement joins TRBV27 to TRBJ2-3; 9 positions match TRBD2. CDR3 length: 15 amino acids. From germline, CDR1 is MNHEY and CDR2 SMNVEV (reference sequence). The V and J ends lost 8 bases and 0 bases, in that order; junction bases with no gene match: 6. CDR3: CASCSSGGSTDTQYF. The CDR3 bases are TGTGCCAGCTGCAGTAGCGGGGGAAGCACAGATACGCAGTATTTT.

This clone was found a few times. The chain uses TRBV10-3 and TRBJ1-1; maybe TRBD1 (5 bases). Germline V CDR1 and CDR2: ENHRY, SYGVKD. Trimming left V 10 bases short and J 2 bases short, with 14 bases between. This CDR3 spans 13 amino acids. CDR3 protein: CASIPDRNTEAFF. CDR3 DNA sequence: TGTGCCAGTATCCCCGACAGAAACACTGAAGCTTTCTTT.

The chain combines TRBV3-1 (or the pseudogene TRBV3-2) with TRBJ2-7; 7 nucleotides line up with TRBD2. The junction had 5 bases not matched to a gene; V was cut back by 3 bases and J by 0 bases. CDR3 size: 15 residues. Germline lookup yields CDR1 LGHDT and CDR2 YNNKEL (reference sequence). The CDR3 protein is CASSHREDSSYEQYF. The CDR3, as DNA: TGTGCCAGCAGCCACCGGGAGGACTCCTCCTACGAGCAGTACTTC.

The rearrangement links TRBV4-1 to TRBJ1-4, with D unclear. CDR3 length: 15 residues. Looked up from germline, CDR1 is MGHRA and CDR2 is YSYEKL. V was clipped by 0 bases and J by 8 bases, with 13 bases between them. The CDR3 region is CASSQDEGRMEKLFF. The CDR3 region has the DNA TGCGCCAGCAGCCAAGATGAGGGAAGGATGGAAAAACTGTTTTTT.

V and J are TRBV27 and TRBJ2-7, with 9 bases matching TRBD1. This CDR3 has 13 amino acids. The V segment lost 11 bases and the J segment 0 bases; nucleotides outside the gene matches: 5. CDR1 and CDR2 from the germline V gene are MNHEY and SMNVEV (reference sequence). This CDR3 is CACGQGSSYEQYF. Written as DNA, the CDR3 is TGTGCCTGCGGACAGGGGAGCTCCTACGAGCAGTACTTC.

The rearrangement links TRBV24-1 to TRBJ2-5; 9 bases map to TRBD1. The V and J ends lost 2 bases and 7 bases, in that order; junction bases with no gene match: 10. CDR1 and CDR2 (germline): KGHDR, SFDVKD. There are 16 residues in the CDR3. The DNA of the CDR3 is TGTGCCACCAGTGATTGGCCGGGACAGGGCTTTGGGACCCAGTACTTC. Translated: CATSDWPGQGFGTQYF.

The J gene is TRBJ2-7, the V gene TRBV9; 7 nucleotides align to TRBD1. V lost 0 bases and J lost 3; bases outside the gene matches: 3. The CDR3 consists of 14 residues. Germline lookup yields CDR1 SGDLS and CDR2 YYNGEE. As DNA, the CDR3 is TGTGCCAGCAGCGTAGGTGCAGGGGGCTACGAGCAGTACTTC. It yields the protein CASSVGAGGYEQYF. Using reference TRBV9 and TRBJ2-7 for the parts outside the CDR3, the full variable domain is DSGVTQTPKHLITATGQRVTLRCSPRSGDLSVYWYQQSLDQGLQFLIQYYNGEERAKGNILERFSAQQFPDLHSELNLSSLELGDSALYFCASSVGAGGYEQYFGPGTRLTVT.

The sample holds one count of this clone. This chain joins TRBV6-5 and TRBJ2-6; possible D gene TRBD1, 6 bases. In germline, CDR1 is MNHEY, CDR2 SVGAGI. V was shortened by 4 bases and J by 2 bases, with 9 bases between the two germline ends. There are 15 residues in the CDR3. The CDR3 loop is CASSSQGTGANVLTF. The CDR3 region has the DNA TGTGCCAGCAGTTCCCAGGGGACTGGGGCCAACGTCCTGACTTTC.

The gene calls are TRBV7-9 and TRBJ2-3; 9 bases match TRBD2. CDR3 size: 16 residues. Germline CDR1 reads SEHNR; CDR2 reads FQNEAQ (reference sequence). V dropped 5 bases and J dropped 7; count of bases not matched to a gene: 13. The CDR3 sequence: CASSLGSGRGTNTQYF. As DNA, the CDR3 is TGTGCCAGCAGCCTAGGTAGCGGGAGAGGAACGAATACGCAGTATTTT. The complete variable domain, with remaining parts taken from reference TRBV7-9 and TRBJ2-3, reads DTGVSQNPRHKITKRGQNVTFRCDPISEHNRLYWYRQTLGQGPEFLTYFQNEAQLEKSRLLSDRFSAERPKGSFSTLEIQRTEQGDSAMYLCASSLGSGRGTNTQYFGPGTRLTVL.

The chain couples TRBV6-5 to TRBJ2-3, with TRBD2 matching over 9 bases. V was clipped by 3 bases and J by 2 bases; unmatched bases: 6. Germline V gene data show CDR1 as MNHEY and CDR2 as SVGAGI. This CDR3 has 16 residues. The CDR3 DNA is TGTGCCAGCAGTTATAGCCTAGCGGGACTCACAGATACGCAGTATTTT. Translation: CASSYSLAGLTDTQYF.

This clone has only a few counts. The chain links TRBV7-8 to TRBJ1-6, with 7 nucleotides matching TRBD1. Per germline, CDR1 SGHVS and CDR2 FQNEAQ. J was trimmed by 10 bases and V by 2 bases; bases with no gene match: 5. The CDR3 sequence is 14 residues long. CDR3 nucleotide sequence: TGTGCCAGCAGCTTAACGTCAGGGGGATCACCCCTCCACTTT. Translating it yields CASSLTSGGSPLHF.

This clone occurred once. The V call is TRBV9, the J call TRBJ1-6, with TRBD1 matching over 10 bases. V was clipped by 4 bases and J by 10 bases; unmatched bases: 8. The germline gives CDR1 SGDLS, CDR2 YYNGEE. There are 15 residues in the CDR3. CDR3 in amino acids: CASSPRGTGDSPLHF. For the CDR3, the DNA is TGTGCCAGCAGCCCCCGTGGGACAGGGGACTCACCCCTCCACTTT. The full variable domain, completed using reference TRBV9 and TRBJ1-6, is DSGVTQTPKHLITATGQRVTLRCSPRSGDLSVYWYQQSLDQGLQFLIQYYNGEERAKGNILERFSAQQFPDLHSELNLSSLELGDSALYFCASSPRGTGDSPLHFGNGTRLTVT.

The CDR3, as DNA: TGTGCCAGTAGTACTCGGGGAGCCGGTGGGCAGCCCCAGCATTTT. Translated, it gives CASSTRGAGGQPQHF. The chain employs TRBV19 and TRBJ1-5, with D hard to call. The ends were cut back, 4 bases at V and 7 bases at J, with 17 bases in the middle. Germline V lookup: CDR1 LNHDA, CDR2 SQIVND (reference sequence). The CDR3 covers 15 residues.

V is TRBV19 and J is TRBJ1-1; TRBD1 is a possible D gene (6 bases). The CDR3 runs 15 residues. V lost 4 bases and J 0 bases, leaving 12 bases between the germline ends. Per germline, CDR1 LNHDA and CDR2 SQIVND (reference sequence). CDR3 in DNA: TGTGCCAGTAGTACGCAGGGACAAATGAACACTGAAGCTTTCTTT. Its translation: CASSTQGQMNTEAFF.

Concerning this clone: At the DNA level, this CDR3 is encoded by other sequences in the same sample as well. This chain uses TRBV6-5 with TRBJ2-3; D is uncertain. Per the germline V gene, CDR1 is MNHEY and CDR2 is SVGAGI. The CDR3 length is 13 residues. The V gene lost 0 bases and the J gene lost 3 bases, with 4 bases spanning the gap. DNA for the CDR3: TGTGCCAGCAGTTACTCTGAGACAGATACGCAGTATTTT. Translating it yields CASSYSETDTQYF.

The chain recombines TRBV11-2 with TRBJ2-5, with TRBD2 identical over 10 bases. The CDR3 runs to 16 residues. In germline, CDR1 is SGHAT, CDR2 FQNNGV. V gave up 2 bases and J gave up 6 bases; unmatched junction bases: 9. CDR3 loop: CASSLPGLASRKTQYF. The CDR3 DNA is TGTGCCAGCAGCTTACCGGGACTAGCGAGTCGGAAGACCCAGTACTTC.

The chain has TRBV4-1 and TRBJ1-2; TRBD1 matches 7 bases. Trimming took 1 base from V and 7 from J; bases not matched to a gene: 12. The CDR3 totals 16 residues. From germline, CDR1 is MGHRA and CDR2 YSYEKL. CDR3 sequence (DNA): TGCGCCAGCAGCCAAGGTATGAGGGGGCTGCGCCCTGGCTACACCTTC. It is translated as CASSQGMRGLRPGYTF.

This chain connects TRBV5-5 to TRBJ2-1; 10 bases match TRBD2. Per the germline V gene, CDR1 is SGHKS and CDR2 is YYEKEE (reference sequence). This CDR3 region has 15 residues. Trimming cost V 5 bases and J 7 bases; bases outside gene matches: 9. CDR3 in DNA: TGTGCCAGCAGGGGACTAGCGCTCCTCTCTAATGAGCAGTTCTTC. It encodes CASRGLALLSNEQFF.